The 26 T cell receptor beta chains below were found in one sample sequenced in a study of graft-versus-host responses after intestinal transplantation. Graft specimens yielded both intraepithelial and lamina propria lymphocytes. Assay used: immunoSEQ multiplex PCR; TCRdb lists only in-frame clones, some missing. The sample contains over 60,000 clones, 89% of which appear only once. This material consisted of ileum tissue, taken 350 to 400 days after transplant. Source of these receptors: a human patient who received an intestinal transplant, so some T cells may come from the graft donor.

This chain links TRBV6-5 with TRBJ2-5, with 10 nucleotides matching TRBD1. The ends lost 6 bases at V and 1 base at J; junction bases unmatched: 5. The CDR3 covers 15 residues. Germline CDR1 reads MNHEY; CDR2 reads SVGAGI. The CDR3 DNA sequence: TGTGCCAGCAGACCCGGGACAGGGGTCCAAGAGACCCAGTACTTC. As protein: CASRPGTGVQETQYF.

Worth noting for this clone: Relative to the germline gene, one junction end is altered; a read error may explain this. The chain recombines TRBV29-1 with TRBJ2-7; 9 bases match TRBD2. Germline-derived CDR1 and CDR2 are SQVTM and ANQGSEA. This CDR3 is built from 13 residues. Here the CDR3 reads CSVEAGGPYEQYF. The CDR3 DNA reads TGCAGCGTCGAAGCGGGGGGCCCGTACGAGCAGTACTTC.

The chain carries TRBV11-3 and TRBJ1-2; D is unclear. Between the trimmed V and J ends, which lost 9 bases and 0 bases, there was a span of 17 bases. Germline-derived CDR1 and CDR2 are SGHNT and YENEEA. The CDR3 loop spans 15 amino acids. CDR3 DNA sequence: TGTGCCAGTATCAAGGGAGGGAAAGCTAACTATGGCTACACCTTC. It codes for CASIKGGKANYGYTF.

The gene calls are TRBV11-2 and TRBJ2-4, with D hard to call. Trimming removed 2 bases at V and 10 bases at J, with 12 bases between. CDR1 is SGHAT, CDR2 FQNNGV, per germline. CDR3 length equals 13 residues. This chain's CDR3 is CASSLPAPVIQYF. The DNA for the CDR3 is TGTGCCAGCAGCTTACCCGCGCCAGTAATTCAGTACTTC.

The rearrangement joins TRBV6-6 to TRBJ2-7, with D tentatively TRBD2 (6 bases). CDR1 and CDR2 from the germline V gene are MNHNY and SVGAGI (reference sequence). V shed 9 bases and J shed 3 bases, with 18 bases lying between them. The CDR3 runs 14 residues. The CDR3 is CASQNGGVGYEQYF. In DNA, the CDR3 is TGTGCCAGTCAAAACGGAGGGGTAGGCTACGAGCAGTACTTC.

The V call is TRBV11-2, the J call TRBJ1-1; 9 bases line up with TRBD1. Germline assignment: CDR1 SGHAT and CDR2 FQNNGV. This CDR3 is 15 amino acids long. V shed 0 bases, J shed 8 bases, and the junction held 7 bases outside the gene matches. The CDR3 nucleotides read TGTGCCAGCAGCTTAGATGGGTCCGGGACAGGGGAAGCTTTCTTT. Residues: CASSLDGSGTGEAFF.

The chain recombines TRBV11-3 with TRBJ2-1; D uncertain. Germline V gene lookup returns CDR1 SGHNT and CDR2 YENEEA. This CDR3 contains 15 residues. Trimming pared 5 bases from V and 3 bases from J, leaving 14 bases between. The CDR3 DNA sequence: TGTGCCAGCAGCCCCTCGGGCGCCGGCTACAATGAGCAGTTCTTC. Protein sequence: CASSPSGAGYNEQFF.

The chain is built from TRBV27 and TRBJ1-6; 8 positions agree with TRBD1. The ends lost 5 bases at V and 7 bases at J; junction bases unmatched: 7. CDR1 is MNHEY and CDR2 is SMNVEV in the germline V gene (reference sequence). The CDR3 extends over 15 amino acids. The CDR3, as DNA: TGTGCCAGCAGTCCAGAGACAGGGGTGAATTCACCCCTCCACTTT. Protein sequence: CASSPETGVNSPLHF.

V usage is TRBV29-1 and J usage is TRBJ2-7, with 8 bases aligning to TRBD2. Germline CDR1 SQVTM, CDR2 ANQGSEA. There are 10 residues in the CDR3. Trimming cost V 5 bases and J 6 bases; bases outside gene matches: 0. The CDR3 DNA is TGCAGCGTTAGCGGGAGCGAGCAGTACTTC. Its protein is CSVSGSEQYF.

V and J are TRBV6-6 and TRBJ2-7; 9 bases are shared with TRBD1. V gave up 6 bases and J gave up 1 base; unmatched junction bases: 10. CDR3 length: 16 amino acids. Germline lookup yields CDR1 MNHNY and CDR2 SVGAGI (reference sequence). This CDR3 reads CASRQNDRGFSYEQYF. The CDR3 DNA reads TGTGCCAGCAGGCAAAATGACAGGGGGTTTTCCTACGAGCAGTACTTC.

CDR3 coding DNA: TGTGCCAGCAGTTTTCGGACGTTTAGCTCCTACGAGCAGTACTTC. Amino acid sequence: CASSFRTFSSYEQYF. This chain uses TRBV7-6 with TRBJ2-7; D call uncertain. The length of the CDR3 is 15 residues. The V end lost 6 bases, the J end lost 0 bases, and 15 bases lay between the germline ends. Germline V gives CDR1 SGHVS, CDR2 FNYEAQ.

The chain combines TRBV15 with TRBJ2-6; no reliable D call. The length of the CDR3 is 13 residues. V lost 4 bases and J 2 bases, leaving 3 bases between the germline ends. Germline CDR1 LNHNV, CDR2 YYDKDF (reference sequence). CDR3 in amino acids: CATSTPGANVLTF. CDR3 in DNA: TGTGCCACCAGCACCCCTGGGGCCAACGTCCTGACTTTC.

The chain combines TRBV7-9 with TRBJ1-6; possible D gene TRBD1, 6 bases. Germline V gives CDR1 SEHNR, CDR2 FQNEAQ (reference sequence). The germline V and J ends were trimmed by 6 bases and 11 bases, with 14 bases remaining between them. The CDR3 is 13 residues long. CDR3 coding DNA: TGTGCCAGCAGTCCCGCAGGGGTGGCACCCCTCCACTTT. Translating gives CASSPAGVAPLHF.

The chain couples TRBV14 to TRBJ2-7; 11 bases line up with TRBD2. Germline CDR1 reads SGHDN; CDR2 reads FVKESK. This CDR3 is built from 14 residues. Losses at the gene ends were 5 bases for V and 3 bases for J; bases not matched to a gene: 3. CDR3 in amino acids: CASSAGLAVYEQYF. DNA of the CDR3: TGTGCCAGCAGCGCGGGACTAGCGGTCTACGAGCAGTACTTC.

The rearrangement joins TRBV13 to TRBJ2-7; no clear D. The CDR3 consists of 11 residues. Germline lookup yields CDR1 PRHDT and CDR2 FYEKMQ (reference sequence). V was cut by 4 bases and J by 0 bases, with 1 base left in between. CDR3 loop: CASSSSYEQYF. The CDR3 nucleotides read TGTGCCAGCAGCTCCTCCTACGAGCAGTACTTC.

In DNA form, the CDR3 reads TGTGCCAGCAGCACCCTAGCGGGAGGATCCTACGAGCAGTACTTC. As protein: CASSTLAGGSYEQYF. The rearrangement links TRBV28 to TRBJ2-7, with TRBD2 matching over 11 bases. Germline V gives CDR1 MDHEN, CDR2 SYDVKM. CDR3 length: 15 amino acids. Unmatched junction bases numbered 5, after V lost 6 bases and J lost 1 base.

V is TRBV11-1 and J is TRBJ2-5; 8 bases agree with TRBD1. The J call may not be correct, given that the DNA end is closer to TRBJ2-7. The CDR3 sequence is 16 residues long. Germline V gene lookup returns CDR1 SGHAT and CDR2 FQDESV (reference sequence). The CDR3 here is CASSLGDRLSGHEQYF. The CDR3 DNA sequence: TGTGCCAGCAGCTTAGGGGACAGGTTAAGTGGCCACGAGCAGTACTTC.

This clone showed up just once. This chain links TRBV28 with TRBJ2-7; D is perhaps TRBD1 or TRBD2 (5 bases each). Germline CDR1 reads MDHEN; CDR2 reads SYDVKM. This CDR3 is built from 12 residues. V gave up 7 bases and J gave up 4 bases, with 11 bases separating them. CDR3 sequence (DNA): TGTGCCAGCACTCCAGGGACGTACGAGCAGTACTTC. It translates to CASTPGTYEQYF.

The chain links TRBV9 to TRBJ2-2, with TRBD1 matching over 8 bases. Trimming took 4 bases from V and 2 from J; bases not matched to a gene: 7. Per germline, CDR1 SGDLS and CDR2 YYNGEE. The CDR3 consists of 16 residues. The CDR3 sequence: CASSTRQGTNTGELFF. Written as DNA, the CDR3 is TGTGCCAGCAGCACCCGACAGGGGACAAACACCGGGGAGCTGTTTTTT.

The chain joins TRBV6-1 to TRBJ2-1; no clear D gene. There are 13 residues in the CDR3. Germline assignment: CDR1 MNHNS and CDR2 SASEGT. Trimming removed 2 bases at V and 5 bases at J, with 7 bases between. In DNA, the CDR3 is TGTGCCAGCAGTGAAACGGCGGACAATGAGCAGTTCTTC. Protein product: CASSETADNEQFF.

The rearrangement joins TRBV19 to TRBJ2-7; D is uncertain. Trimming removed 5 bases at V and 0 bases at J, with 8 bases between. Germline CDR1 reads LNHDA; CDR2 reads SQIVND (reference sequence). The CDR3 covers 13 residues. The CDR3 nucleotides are TGTGCCAGTAGTTCCGTTGACTCCTACGAGCAGTACTTC. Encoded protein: CASSSVDSYEQYF. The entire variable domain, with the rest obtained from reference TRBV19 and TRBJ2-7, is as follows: DGGITQSPKYLFRKEGQNVTLSCEQNLNHDAMYWYRQDPGQGLRLIYYSQIVNDFQKGDIAEGYSVSREKKESFPLTVTSAQKNPTAFYLCASSSVDSYEQYFGPGTRLTVT.

The CDR3 nucleotides are TGCGCCAGCAGTGAGTGGGGGAACGAGCAGTACTTC. Its protein is CASSEWGNEQYF. V gene TRBV10-2 combines with J gene TRBJ2-7, with D possibly called TRBD1 or TRBD2 (5 bases each). This CDR3 spans 12 amino acids. V shed 1 base and J shed 5 bases, with 6 bases lying between them. The V gene's germline CDR1 is WSHSY and CDR2 SAAADI.

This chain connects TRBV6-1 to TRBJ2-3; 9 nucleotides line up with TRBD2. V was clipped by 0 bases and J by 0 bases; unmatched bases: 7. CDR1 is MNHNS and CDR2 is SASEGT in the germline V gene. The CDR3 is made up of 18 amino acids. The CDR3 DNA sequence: TGTGCCAGCAGTGAAGCGCTTCTAGCGGGAACTAGCACAGATACGCAGTATTTT. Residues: CASSEALLAGTSTDTQYF.

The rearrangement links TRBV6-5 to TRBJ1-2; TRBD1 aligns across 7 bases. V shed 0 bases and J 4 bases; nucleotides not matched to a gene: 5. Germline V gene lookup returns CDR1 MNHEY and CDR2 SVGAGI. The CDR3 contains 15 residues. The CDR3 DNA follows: TGTGCCAGCAGTTACTCGTTGACAGGGATCTATGGCTACACCTTC. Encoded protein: CASSYSLTGIYGYTF.

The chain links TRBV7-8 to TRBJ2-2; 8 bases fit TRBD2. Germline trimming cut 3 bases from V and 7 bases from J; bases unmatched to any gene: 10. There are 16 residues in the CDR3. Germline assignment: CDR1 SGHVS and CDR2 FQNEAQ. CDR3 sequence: CASSFRSGGPSGELFF. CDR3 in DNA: TGTGCCAGCAGCTTTAGGTCGGGAGGGCCCAGCGGGGAGCTGTTTTTT. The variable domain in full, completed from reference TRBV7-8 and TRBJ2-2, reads GAGVSQSPRYKVAKRGQDVALRCDPISGHVSLFWYQQALGQGPEFLTYFQNEAQLDKSGLPSDRFFAERPEGSVSTLKIQRTQQEDSAVYLCASSFRSGGPSGELFFGEGSRLTVL.

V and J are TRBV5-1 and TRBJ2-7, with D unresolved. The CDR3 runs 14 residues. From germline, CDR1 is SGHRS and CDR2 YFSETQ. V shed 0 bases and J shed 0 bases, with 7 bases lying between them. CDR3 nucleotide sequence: TGCGCCAGCAGCTTGGGGACCGCCTCCTACGAGCAGTACTTC. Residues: CASSLGTASYEQYF.